This T cell receptor beta chain is drawn from a study of T cells after yellow fever vaccination. For this clonotype: Its antigen is not known.

This CDR3 has 12 amino acids. The germline gives CDR1 LGHNA, CDR2 YNFKEQ. Trimming removed 0 bases from V and 7 bases from J, with 6 bases in between. Broader study findings: Re-detected after boosting: most primary clones, about 96% of CD4 and around 86% of CD8. The study found a weaker secondary response that peaked faster, day 5 versus 15.

MiXCR, run by TCRdb on the 5' RACE reads, gives a single entry per CDR3 protein. The sample includes a few hundred thousand distinct CDR3 sequences, around 4.9% seen only once; the top ten take 3% to 4%. Source: CD4+ T cells sorted from PBMCs, taken on the day of the yellow fever booster vaccination. This clonotype was obtained from a man aged 18 to 29 who received the YFV17D yellow fever vaccine. J is TRBJ2-5 and V is TRBV4-2, with a possible D match to TRBD2 (5 bases). The CDR3 loop reads CASSQDGRTQYF. In DNA, the CDR3 is TGTGCCAGCAGCCAAGATGGGAGGACCCAGTACTTC.